This entry describes one TCR beta chain. Its target is not known. These data are taken from a study of CD8+ T cells in alopecia areata. Study-wide points: Sharing of TCRs across patients appeared less clear than in mice, possibly for HLA-related reasons.

It was from PBMCs that CD4+ and CD8+ T cells were sorted. RNA, once extracted, was reverse transcribed into cDNA for use as the sequencing template. Produced via immunoSEQ multiplex PCR; TCRdb's table is partial and in-frame only. The data show around 150,000 clones, 55% seen once. The specimen was CD4+ T cells sorted from blood. The receptor was isolated from a human donor in good health.

CDR3: CAWSELGTQQTQYF. The DNA for the CDR3 is TGTGCCTGGAGTGAGCTCGGGACACAGCAGACCCAGTACTTC. The rearrangement joins TRBV30 to TRBJ2-5; tentatively, D is TRBD1 (6 bases). V lost 1 base and J 6 bases, leaving 15 bases between the germline ends. The CDR3 totals 14 residues. The germline gives CDR1 GTSNPN, CDR2 SVGIG (reference sequence).